This T cell receptor beta chain came from a study of CD4 T cells in relation to SARS-CoV-2 and coronaviruses. As for this clone: What it binds is not known.

There are 15 residues in the CDR3. CDR1 SGHTA and CDR2 FQGNSA come from the germline V gene. V lost 5 bases to trimming and J lost 0 bases, with 8 bases between them. TCRdb's table, derived via immunoSEQ multiplex PCR, lists solely in-frame clones and lacks some. The table lists about 41,000 clones, approximately 81% of them singletons, with 4.5% to 5% in the top ten. Naive and memory CD4+ T cells were separated from cryopreserved PBMCs. The chain couples TRBV7-2 to TRBJ2-6, with D tentatively TRBD1 (5 bases). The sample was naive CD4+ T cells from PBMCs, cultured in vitro. Subset noted: naive CD4+ T cells isolated by negative enrichment. This sequence was found in an adult with COVID-19. The CDR3 spells CASSGHPSGANVLTF. As DNA, the CDR3 is TGTGCCAGCAGCGGACACCCCTCTGGGGCCAACGTCCTGACTTTC.